This TCR beta chain was sequenced during a study of blood T cell repertoires in COVID-19. The wider study: T cells, B-cell-depleted T cells, or PBMCs provided the cDNA or gDNA that served as material.

The method was immunoSEQ multiplex PCR; TCRdb's version includes in-frame clones alone and lacks a portion of them. Among 200,000 to 250,000 clones listed, about four fifths were seen once. The CDR3 extends over 14 amino acids. The V segment lost 6 bases and the J segment 10 bases; nucleotides outside the gene matches: 10. Germline V gives CDR1 PRHDT, CDR2 FYEKMQ (reference sequence). Categorization into cohorts depended on clinical history that participants reported. This receptor was obtained from a woman aged 35 to 49 with acute COVID-19. This chain connects TRBV13 to TRBJ2-1; 9 bases agree with TRBD2. Sequencing was performed on PBMCs or T cells enriched from blood (not recorded which). As DNA, the CDR3 is TGTGCCAGCAGGGCTGGCGGGGGGGCGGAAGAGCAGTTCTTC. The encoded protein is CASRAGGGAEEQFF.